The 24 T cell receptor beta chains below come from one sample, sequenced in a study of T cell responses to AZD1222 COVID-19 vaccine. The assay was immunoSEQ multiplex PCR, and TCRdb's table has in-frame clones only and misses some. The sample consists of around 100,000 clones, approximately 90% of them appearing once. The sequencing here drew on peripheral blood, taken on day 0 of AZD1222 vaccination. The receptors originated from an adult in good health.

The rearrangement uses TRBV4-2 and TRBJ2-2; D assignment may be TRBD1 or TRBD2 (6 bases each). The CDR3 is 15 residues long. From germline, CDR1 is LGHNA and CDR2 YNFKEQ. The germline V and J ends were trimmed by 0 bases and 6 bases, with 11 bases remaining between them. The DNA for the CDR3 is TGTGCCAGCAGCCAAGAAAGGGGGGCCCCCGGGGAGCTGTTTTTT. This encodes CASSQERGAPGELFF.

The table lists this clone with a few counts. The genes are TRBV19 and TRBJ1-1; maybe TRBD1 (6 bases). V shed 5 bases and J shed 3 bases, with 10 bases lying between them. The germline CDR1 and CDR2 sequences are LNHDA and SQIVND (reference sequence). This CDR3 contains 13 residues. This CDR3 reads CASSGRGYTEAFF. CDR3 nucleotides: TGTGCCAGTAGTGGCAGGGGATACACTGAAGCTTTCTTT.

DNA for the CDR3: TGTGCCAGCAGCCAAGAGACTAGCGACACAGATACGCAGTATTTT. Residues: CASSQETSDTDTQYF. The chain has TRBV4-2 and TRBJ2-3; 8 bases are a match to TRBD2. The CDR3 extends over 15 amino acids. The germline gives CDR1 LGHNA, CDR2 YNFKEQ. V lost 0 bases, J lost 2 bases, and 1 base stayed unmatched.

This chain links TRBV7-2 with TRBJ1-1, with 8 bases lining up with TRBD1. J lost 4 bases, V lost 7 bases, and 5 bases had no gene match. Germline V gene data show CDR1 as SGHTA and CDR2 as FQGNSA. CDR3 length: 13 amino acids. The CDR3 region has the DNA TGTGCCAGCAAAGGACAGGGTAGCACTGAAGCTTTCTTT. This translates into CASKGQGSTEAFF.

A few counts support this clone. The gene calls are TRBV28 and TRBJ1-2; D uncertain. V was pared by 3 bases and J by 1 base, with 12 bases between. Germline V lookup: CDR1 MDHEN, CDR2 SYDVKM. The CDR3 length is 15 residues. The CDR3 region is CASSFWAGINYGYTF. The CDR3 DNA reads TGTGCCAGCAGTTTTTGGGCAGGCATTAACTATGGCTACACCTTC.

This chain joins TRBV7-8 and TRBJ2-7; 8 nucleotides agree with TRBD1. Germline values: CDR1 SGHVS, CDR2 FQNEAQ. This CDR3 has 14 residues. Trimming took 5 bases from V and 2 from J; bases not matched to a gene: 5. This chain's CDR3 is CASSIGTGPYEQYF. DNA for the CDR3: TGTGCCAGCAGCATCGGGACAGGTCCCTACGAGCAGTACTTC.

This clone was observed once. The DNA of the CDR3 is TGTGCCAGCAGTTTGTTTGGGGGGGGACTTAGCACAGATACGCAGTATTTT. This gives the protein CASSLFGGGLSTDTQYF. The rearrangement joins TRBV28 to TRBJ2-3, with 7 bases matching TRBD2. The CDR3 runs to 17 residues. Germline CDR1 reads MDHEN; CDR2 reads SYDVKM. The V gene end was trimmed by 3 bases and the J gene end by 0 bases; junction bases not matched to a gene: 9.

This clone was seen only once. The chain carries TRBV6-5 and TRBJ1-2; 8 bases map to TRBD1. Germline CDR1 MNHEY, CDR2 SVGAGI. The ends lost 6 bases at V and 7 bases at J; junction bases unmatched: 10. The CDR3 has 14 residues. The CDR3 here is CASRSPGGGFGYTF. In nucleotides, the CDR3 is TGTGCCAGCAGGAGCCCAGGGGGCGGATTTGGCTACACCTTC.

The CDR3 region has the DNA TGTGCCAGCAGCTTAGGGGCAGGCTACCAAGAGACCCAGTACTTC. Residues: CASSLGAGYQETQYF. The rearrangement links TRBV7-3 to TRBJ2-5, with D perhaps TRBD1 (5 bases). Germline loops: CDR1 SGHTA, CDR2 FQGTGA. The CDR3 is made up of 15 amino acids. The V gene lost 2 bases and the J gene lost 0 bases, with 10 bases spanning the gap.

The chain combines TRBV25-1 with TRBJ1-1; the match to TRBD1 covers 7 bases. The CDR3 extends over 14 amino acids. Germline CDR1 reads MGHDK; CDR2 reads SYGVNS. The V segment lost 4 bases and the J segment 5 bases; nucleotides outside the gene matches: 7. CDR3 DNA sequence: TGTGCCAGCAGTGGGACAGGCCGGGGGACTGAAGCTTTCTTT. It is translated as CASSGTGRGTEAFF.

The chain is built from TRBV6-4 and TRBJ1-4; D perhaps matches TRBD1 (5 bases). This CDR3 spans 14 amino acids. V shed 4 bases and J shed 5 bases, with 11 bases lying between them. Germline lookup yields CDR1 MRHNA and CDR2 SNTAGT. The CDR3 nucleotides read TGTGCCAGCAGTGCGACAGATACCAATGAAAAACTGTTTTTT. Translated, it gives CASSATDTNEKLFF.

In its sample, this clone was seen a few times. The chain links TRBV1 to TRBJ1-5; the D segment call TRBD1 is taken from the table without a DNA check. TRBV1 is annotated as a pseudogene. The CDR3 extends over 19 amino acids. For the CDR3, the DNA is TGCACCAGCAGCTCCCGACTTTACGGGACAGTATGGACCCCTCAGCCCCAGCATTTT. This translates into CTSSSRLYGTVWTPQPQHF.

The rearrangement uses TRBV5-5 and TRBJ2-2, with D uncertain. V was clipped by 0 bases and J by 1 base, with 7 bases between them. From germline, CDR1 is SGHKS and CDR2 YYEKEE (reference sequence). The length of the CDR3 is 15 residues. The CDR3 DNA follows: TGTGCCAGCAGCTTGGAATACAGGAACACCGGGGAGCTGTTTTTT. Protein: CASSLEYRNTGELFF.

The chain links TRBV9 to TRBJ1-1; D is unresolved. The CDR3 consists of 14 residues. Germline loops: CDR1 SGDLS, CDR2 YYNGEE. Trimming took 4 bases from V and 5 from J, leaving 15 bases between them. The CDR3 DNA reads TGTGCCAGCAGCCTCCACCAGGCTTCGACTGAAGCTTTCTTT. Its protein product is CASSLHQASTEAFF.

The rearrangement uses TRBV7-9 and TRBJ1-3; 8 positions agree with TRBD1. Germline CDR1 reads SEHNR; CDR2 reads FQNEAQ (reference sequence). CDR3 size: 18 residues. Trimming took 5 bases from V and 0 from J; bases not matched to a gene: 12. The chain's CDR3 is CASSRDRSYFLSGNTIYF. The CDR3 DNA is TGTGCCAGCAGCAGGGACAGGTCCTACTTTCTCTCTGGAAACACCATATATTTT.

The rearrangement links TRBV3-1 (or the pseudogene TRBV3-2) to TRBJ1-6; 8 bases align to TRBD1. The V gene end was trimmed by 6 bases and the J gene end by 10 bases; junction bases not matched to a gene: 8. Per the germline V gene, CDR1 is LGHDT and CDR2 is YNNKEL (reference sequence). The CDR3 is 14 amino acids. The CDR3 nucleotides read TGTGCCAGCAGACTCGGGACAGGTTGGTCACCCCTCCACTTT. Translation gives CASRLGTGWSPLHF.

This chain joins TRBV3-1 (or the pseudogene TRBV3-2) and TRBJ2-3; 10 positions agree with TRBD2. The CDR3 is 17 residues long. CDR1 and CDR2 (germline): LGHDT, YNNKEL (reference sequence). V shed 1 base and J 5 bases; nucleotides not matched to a gene: 9. CDR3: CASSQGHSGGAIDTQYF. As DNA, the CDR3 is TGTGCCAGCAGCCAAGGACACAGCGGGGGGGCTATAGATACGCAGTATTTT.

A single count supports this clone. V usage is TRBV7-3 and J usage is TRBJ2-5, with D possibly being TRBD1 or TRBD2 (5 bases each). The germline gives CDR1 SGHTA, CDR2 FQGTGA. V lost 6 bases and J lost 1, with 21 bases in between. The CDR3 covers 17 residues. The CDR3 here is CASRLYGDPGPQETQYF. CDR3 coding DNA: TGTGCCAGCAGGTTGTATGGGGACCCGGGCCCCCAAGAGACCCAGTACTTC. The whole variable domain, remainder taken from reference TRBV7-3 and TRBJ2-5, is GAGVSQTPSNKVTEKGKYVELRCDPISGHTALYWYRQSLGQGPEFLIYFQGTGAADDSGLPNDRFFAVRPEGSVSTLKIQRTERGDSAVYLCASRLYGDPGPQETQYFGPGTRLLVL.

The gene calls are TRBV11-2 and TRBJ2-7; TRBD1 agrees at 8 bases. The V segment lost 6 bases and the J segment 9 bases; nucleotides outside the gene matches: 25. Germline V gene data show CDR1 as SGHAT and CDR2 as FQNNGV. The CDR3 covers 18 residues. The CDR3 here is CASSPSQGDLANRPPQYF. Here the CDR3 DNA reads TGTGCCAGCAGTCCGTCACAGGGGGATCTGGCGAATAGACCACCGCAGTACTTC. Together with reference TRBV11-2 and TRBJ2-7, the CDR3 gives the full variable domain: EAGVAQSPRYKIIEKRQSVAFWCNPISGHATLYWYQQILGQGPKLLIQFQNNGVVDDSQLPKDRFSAERLKGVDSTLKIQPAKLEDSAVYLCASSPSQGDLANRPPQYFGPGTRLTVT.

The chain combines TRBV11-1 with TRBJ1-5; D gene uncertain. The CDR3 contains 15 residues. Germline CDR1 SGHAT, CDR2 FQDESV (reference sequence). The ends were cut back, 0 bases at V and 4 bases at J, with 10 bases in the middle. The CDR3 is CASSLAGGPNQPQHF. Here the CDR3 DNA reads TGTGCCAGCAGCTTAGCTGGCGGCCCAAATCAGCCCCAGCATTTT.

The V gene is TRBV9, the J gene TRBJ2-7, with 13 bases aligning to TRBD2. Unmatched junction bases numbered 5, after V lost 7 bases and J lost 1 base. This CDR3 spans 15 amino acids. Per germline, CDR1 SGDLS and CDR2 YYNGEE. CDR3 protein: CASGGGLAGSYEQYF. The DNA of the CDR3 is TGTGCCAGCGGTGGGGGACTAGCGGGATCCTACGAGCAGTACTTC. Variable domain in full (rest from reference TRBV9 and TRBJ2-7): DSGVTQTPKHLITATGQRVTLRCSPRSGDLSVYWYQQSLDQGLQFLIQYYNGEERAKGNILERFSAQQFPDLHSELNLSSLELGDSALYFCASGGGLAGSYEQYFGPGTRLTVT.

With regard to this clone: Other DNA sequences in the sample encode the same CDR3. The CDR3 DNA reads as TGTGCCAGCAGCTTCGGAGCGGGGCCCCCCCAAGAGACCCAGTACTTC. Translated, it gives CASSFGAGPPQETQYF. The V call is TRBV7-7, the J call TRBJ2-5; 7 nucleotides agree with TRBD2. This CDR3 is 16 amino acids long. With V trimmed by 3 bases and J by 1 base, 8 bases remained unmatched. Germline V gene lookup returns CDR1 SSHAT and CDR2 FNYEAQ (reference sequence).

The rearrangement joins TRBV5-1 to TRBJ1-6, with D possibly TRBD1 on 5 matching bases. Germline V gives CDR1 SGHRS, CDR2 YFSETQ. The CDR3 runs to 15 residues. With 0 bases removed from V and 7 bases from J, the gap between germline ends came to 11 bases. This chain's CDR3 is CASSLDRLGNSPLHF. CDR3 nucleotides: TGCGCCAGCAGCTTGGACAGGCTTGGGAATTCACCCCTCCACTTT.

This rearrangement joins TRBV7-9 to TRBJ1-1; D ambiguous. Per germline, CDR1 SEHNR and CDR2 FQNEAQ (reference sequence). The CDR3 loop spans 13 amino acids. V shed 3 bases and J shed 3 bases, with 8 bases lying between them. In nucleotides, the CDR3 is TGTGCCAGCAGCTTCGTGGCAGACACTGAAGCTTTCTTT. This codes for CASSFVADTEAFF.